What follows are 6 T cell receptor beta chains derived from one specimen sequenced in a study of molecular identifiers for immune sequencing clone quantification. TCRdb re-analysed the PCR reads in MiXCR, keeping a single row per CDR3 protein. The sample holds some 320,000 distinct CDR3 sequences, 20% to 25% seen once. Sample: naive CD8+ T cells from blood, with Jurkat cell RNA spiked in. Subset in this sample: FACS-sorted CD8+CD4-CCR7+CD45RA+ naive T cells. The origin of the receptors is a human donor in good health. Some libraries in this study had Jurkat cell RNA spiked in.

The chain joins TRBV6-6 to TRBJ2-3; 10 nucleotides agree with TRBD2. CDR1 is MNHNY and CDR2 is SVGAGI in the germline V gene (reference sequence). V lost 8 bases and J lost 6; bases outside the gene matches: 11. This CDR3 is 15 amino acids long. The DNA of the CDR3 is TGTGCCAGCCAGGTCCCAGCGGGGGGGCGGGATACGCAGTATTTT. This encodes CASQVPAGGRDTQYF.

This clonotype was seen at least ten times. The rearrangement joins TRBV6-5 to TRBJ1-1; 10 bases fit TRBD1. CDR3 length: 16 amino acids. The J segment lost 1 base and the V segment lost 2 bases, leaving 4 bases of the junction unmatched. CDR1 and CDR2 (germline): MNHEY, SVGAGI. The CDR3 spells CASSYGDRGWNTEAFF. In DNA form, the CDR3 reads TGTGCCAGCAGTTACGGGGACAGGGGCTGGAACACTGAAGCTTTCTTT.

This clonotype has at least ten counts. The V gene is TRBV29-1, the J gene TRBJ1-1; D remains ambiguous. V lost 3 bases, J lost 9 bases, and 14 bases lay in between. CDR3 length: 12 residues. Germline loops: CDR1 SQVTM, CDR2 ANQGSEA. The CDR3 protein is CSVDLVGRQAFF. The CDR3 DNA reads TGCAGCGTTGATTTAGTCGGACGGCAAGCTTTCTTT.

As to this clonotype: At one end, the junction sequence differs from germline, possibly due to a read error. The chain couples TRBV11-2 to TRBJ2-1; TRBD2 matches 8 bases. This CDR3 spans 13 amino acids. Germline loops: CDR1 SGHAT, CDR2 FQNNGV. CDR3 residues: CANLAGSPYERFF. The CDR3 nucleotides read TGTGCCAACTTAGCGGGGTCTCCGTACGAGCGGTTCTTC.

This clonotype was seen repeatedly, ten times or more. V and J are TRBV28 and TRBJ2-7; no firm D call. V lost 2 bases and J lost 6, with 8 bases in between. The length of the CDR3 is 12 residues. Germline V CDR1 and CDR2: MDHEN, SYDVKM. CDR3 sequence: CASSLLGIEQYF. The CDR3 coding sequence is TGTGCCAGCAGTTTACTGGGTATCGAGCAGTACTTC.

Concerning this clonotype itself: With a much larger clone just one base away, this may be a read error. J is TRBJ1-2 and V is TRBV20-1; D is uncertain. Germline values: CDR1 DFQATT, CDR2 SNEGSKA (reference sequence). This CDR3 spans 14 amino acids. Trimming took off 1 base at V and 4 bases at J, with 13 bases between the two ends. CDR3: CSARGTYETYGYTF. Here the CDR3 DNA reads TGCAGTGCTAGAGGTACCTATGAAACCTATGGCTACACCTTC.